The 30 T cell receptor beta chains given below trace back to one sample, sequenced in a study of cytomegalovirus exposure and HLA in healthy donors. PCR primers comprised 60 Vbeta and 13 Jbeta primers. Using immunoSEQ multiplex PCR, the repertoire was profiled, and TCRdb retains in-frame clones only, with some absent. The sample holds approximately 56,000 clones, 70% to 85% seen once. Source material: PBMCs. The receptors stem from a woman in her forties or fifties in good health and CMV-seropositive.

This clone was counted a single time. The chain combines TRBV9 with TRBJ1-4; possible D gene TRBD1, 5 bases. Trimming stripped 5 bases from V and 8 bases from J, with 10 bases between. This CDR3 is 12 amino acids long. The germline V gene encodes CDR1 SGDLS and CDR2 YYNGEE. The CDR3 coding sequence is TGTGCCAGCAGACTAAAGGGGGAAAAACTGTTTTTT. This translates into CASRLKGEKLFF.

This chain uses TRBV6-1 with TRBJ2-5; 8 bases are a match to TRBD2. The CDR3 loop spans 15 amino acids. CDR1 is MNHNS, CDR2 SASEGT, per germline. V trimming: 7 bases; J trimming: 7 bases; junction bases outside the gene matches: 14. CDR3 sequence (DNA): TGTGCCAGCATTAACGGACTAGCCACCTCTAGGACCCAGTACTTC. The encoded protein is CASINGLATSRTQYF.

The chain uses TRBV6-6 and TRBJ2-5; TRBD2 might be the D (6 bases). CDR1 and CDR2 (germline): MNHNY, SVGAGI (reference sequence). V lost 8 bases, J lost 5 bases, and 9 bases lay in between. This CDR3 is built from 11 residues. The CDR3 coding sequence is TGTGCCAGCCAACTAGCCGAGACCCAGTACTTC. Protein: CASQLAETQYF.

The chain recombines TRBV6-6 with TRBJ2-1; tentative D call: TRBD2 (6 bases). CDR3 length equals 12 residues. V gave up 8 bases and J gave up 4 bases, with 9 bases separating them. Per the germline V gene, CDR1 is MNHNY and CDR2 is SVGAGI (reference sequence). Here the CDR3 DNA reads TGTGCCAGCCACAGCGGGTACAATGAGCAGTTCTTC. It yields the protein CASHSGYNEQFF.

This chain joins TRBV15 and TRBJ2-5; TRBD2 is a possible D gene (5 bases). Germline values: CDR1 LNHNV, CDR2 YYDKDF (reference sequence). The germline V and J ends were trimmed by 3 bases and 3 bases, with 14 bases remaining between them. The CDR3 length is 15 residues. The CDR3 region is CATSRERDLKETQYF. DNA of the CDR3: TGTGCCACCAGCAGGGAACGGGATCTAAAAGAGACCCAGTACTTC.

The chain links TRBV5-4 to TRBJ2-7; tentatively, D is TRBD1 (6 bases). V shed 0 bases and J shed 3 bases, with 13 bases lying between them. From germline, CDR1 is SGHNT and CDR2 YYREEE (reference sequence). CDR3 length: 15 residues. CDR3 region: CASSLGNRVDYEQYF. The CDR3 DNA follows: TGTGCCAGCAGCTTGGGGAACAGGGTTGACTACGAGCAGTACTTC. The entire variable domain, with the rest obtained from reference TRBV5-4 and TRBJ2-7, is as follows: ETGVTQSPTHLIKTRGQQVTLRCSSQSGHNTVSWYQQALGQGPQFIFQYYREEENGRGNFPPRFSGLQFPNYSSELNVNALELDDSALYLCASSLGNRVDYEQYFGPGTRLTVT.

Worth noting for this clone: Other nucleotide sequences from this sample produce the same CDR3. The chain couples TRBV11-2 to TRBJ2-1; TRBD2 aligns across 10 bases. This CDR3 contains 13 residues. V shed 1 base and J 10 bases; nucleotides not matched to a gene: 1. CDR1 and CDR2 from the germline V gene are SGHAT and FQNNGV. CDR3 loop: CASSLGLAGEQFF. The CDR3 bases are TGTGCCAGCAGCTTAGGACTAGCGGGCGAGCAGTTCTTC.

This clone showed up just a few times. The rearrangement joins TRBV19 to TRBJ2-7; 14 nucleotides match TRBD2. Trimming removed 6 bases from V and 5 bases from J; junction bases left unmatched: 3. The V gene's germline CDR1 is LNHDA and CDR2 SQIVND (reference sequence). The CDR3 is 14 amino acids. CDR3 sequence (DNA): TGTGCCAGTAGCCGGGGACTAGCGGGAGACGAGCAGTACTTC. Its translation is CASSRGLAGDEQYF.

This rearrangement joins TRBV6-6 to TRBJ1-2, with D maybe TRBD1 (6 bases). Germline CDR1 MNHNY, CDR2 SVGAGI (reference sequence). CDR3 length equals 15 residues. V lost 0 bases and J 4 bases, leaving 12 bases between the germline ends. Written as DNA, the CDR3 is TGTGCCAGCAGTTACTCGGGGGGGCGAGCCTATGGCTACACCTTC. Translated: CASSYSGGRAYGYTF.

The V gene is TRBV29-1, the J gene TRBJ2-3; 10 bases align to TRBD2. Germline V CDR1 and CDR2: SQVTM, ANQGSEA. The CDR3 is 16 residues long. Unmatched junction bases numbered 14, after V lost 6 bases and J lost 5 bases. CDR3 region: CSVLPSGSGIEDTQYF. CDR3 DNA: TGCAGCGTGCTCCCTAGCGGGAGTGGCATAGAAGATACGCAGTATTTT.

The chain links TRBV6-1 to TRBJ1-1, with D hard to call. The CDR3 has 13 amino acids. The V and J ends lost 7 bases and 7 bases respectively, with 16 bases between them. Germline V gene data show CDR1 as MNHNS and CDR2 as SASEGT. The CDR3 coding sequence is TGTGCCAGCACCAGAGGTGGGTACGGTGAAGCTTTCTTT. Its protein product is CASTRGGYGEAFF.

The V call is TRBV7-6, the J call TRBJ2-3; the D is unclear. The CDR3 sequence is 13 residues long. CDR1 SGHVS and CDR2 FNYEAQ come from the germline V gene. V was shortened by 5 bases and J by 6 bases, with 12 bases between the two germline ends. CDR3 DNA sequence: TGTGCCAGCAGCCCCACCCCGGAGGATACGCAGTATTTT. Translating it yields CASSPTPEDTQYF.

The genes are TRBV7-2 and TRBJ2-7, with 8 positions matching TRBD2. The ends lost 0 bases at V and 6 bases at J; junction bases unmatched: 10. This CDR3 is built from 16 residues. Germline CDR1 and CDR2: SGHTA and FQGNSA. CDR3 DNA: TGTGCCAGCAGCTTAGCGCTAGCGGGCCCACTCGGCGAGCAGTACTTC. This codes for CASSLALAGPLGEQYF.

The chain couples TRBV27 to TRBJ1-1, with D possibly matching TRBD1 (6 bases). V shed 3 bases and J shed 1 base, with 12 bases lying between them. Per the germline V gene, CDR1 is MNHEY and CDR2 is SMNVEV (reference sequence). This CDR3 spans 15 amino acids. CDR3: CASSFHRTANTEAFF. The CDR3 nucleotides read TGTGCCAGCAGTTTTCACCGGACAGCGAACACTGAAGCTTTCTTT.

The V gene is TRBV7-2, the J gene TRBJ2-5; 7 positions agree with TRBD1. CDR3 length: 14 amino acids. The germline CDR1 and CDR2 sequences are SGHTA and FQGNSA. V was clipped by 4 bases and J by 3 bases; unmatched bases: 5. The CDR3 DNA is TGTGCCAGCAGCTCCGGGACAGCAAAAGAGACCCAGTACTTC. Translated, it gives CASSSGTAKETQYF.

The rearrangement links TRBV4-3 to TRBJ2-7; perhaps TRBD2 as D (6 bases). Germline assignment: CDR1 LGHNA and CDR2 YSLEER. The germline V and J ends were trimmed by 3 bases and 6 bases, with 18 bases remaining between them. The CDR3 spans 15 residues. The CDR3 DNA reads TGCGCCAGCAGCCAGGCCCCAGGTGGGGGGAGCGAGCAGTACTTC. Translating it yields CASSQAPGGGSEQYF.

This rearrangement joins TRBV7-6 to TRBJ1-5; 7 bases are shared with TRBD1. The germline gives CDR1 SGHVS, CDR2 FNYEAQ. V trimming: 1 base; J trimming: 0 bases; junction bases outside the gene matches: 0. The CDR3 is 15 amino acids. The CDR3 DNA reads TGTGCCAGCAGCTTAGGACAGGGTAGCAATCAGCCCCAGCATTTT. Translation gives CASSLGQGSNQPQHF.

This clone turned up a few times. This chain uses TRBV4-3 with TRBJ1-5, with unresolved D. CDR1 is LGHNA and CDR2 is YSLEER in the germline V gene. With 0 bases removed from V and 1 base from J, the gap between germline ends came to 4 bases. This CDR3 comprises 14 residues. The CDR3 DNA reads as TGCGCCAGCAGCCAAGAACGGAGCAATCAGCCCCAGCATTTT. It is translated as CASSQERSNQPQHF.

Written as DNA, the CDR3 is TGCGCCAGCAGACAGGGCACTGGAAACACCATATATTTT. It yields the protein CASRQGTGNTIYF. The chain has TRBV10-2 and TRBJ1-3, with a tentative D call TRBD1 (6 bases). Per the germline V gene, CDR1 is WSHSY and CDR2 is SAAADI. V shed 6 bases and J shed 2 bases, with 8 bases lying between them. The CDR3 runs 13 residues.

J is TRBJ2-7 and V is TRBV7-9; TRBD2 aligns across 12 bases. V was pared by 5 bases and J by 5 bases, with 4 bases of the junction left unmatched. This CDR3 is built from 14 residues. CDR1 is SEHNR and CDR2 is FQNEAQ in the germline V gene (reference sequence). The chain's CDR3 is CASSPGLAGNEQYF. DNA for the CDR3: TGTGCCAGCAGCCCTGGACTAGCGGGAAACGAGCAGTACTTC.

The rearrangement links TRBV19 to TRBJ1-5, with D tentatively TRBD1 (6 bases). Germline V gene sequence: CDR1 LNHDA, CDR2 SQIVND (reference sequence). The CDR3 is made up of 15 amino acids. The V and J ends lost 2 bases and 1 base respectively, with 9 bases between them. The CDR3 DNA reads TGTGCCAGTAGTATACAGGGGACAAGCAATCAGCCCCAGCATTTT. It specifies CASSIQGTSNQPQHF.

This clone turned up a few times. The CDR3 nucleotides are TGCGCCAGCAGCCAAGATTACGGCAGGGCCACTGAAGCTTTCTTT. It is translated as CASSQDYGRATEAFF. The genes are TRBV4-3 and TRBJ1-1; possible D gene TRBD1, 5 bases. CDR3 size: 15 residues. Germline V gene lookup returns CDR1 LGHNA and CDR2 YSLEER. V was clipped by 0 bases and J by 4 bases, with 12 bases between them.

V is TRBV29-1 and J is TRBJ2-5, with a possible D match to TRBD1 (5 bases). The J call may be wrong; the DNA end is better matched by TRBJ2-7. This CDR3 is 14 amino acids long. Germline loops: CDR1 SQVTM, CDR2 ANQGSEA. CDR3 protein: CSVARTRDLGEQYF. The CDR3 region has the DNA TGCAGCGTAGCCCGGACAAGGGATCTTGGCGAGCAGTACTTC.

The chain joins TRBV6-6 to TRBJ2-7; tentative D call: TRBD2 (6 bases). CDR1 and CDR2 from the germline V gene are MNHNY and SVGAGI (reference sequence). Trimming removed 8 bases at V and 5 bases at J, with 22 bases between. This CDR3 is built from 15 residues. CDR3 amino acids: CASSLRRAGGDEQYF. In DNA, the CDR3 is TGTGCCAGCTCCCTAAGGAGGGCGGGCGGCGACGAGCAGTACTTC.

The V and J genes are TRBV6-5 and TRBJ1-2; D may be TRBD1 (5 bases). The CDR3 extends over 16 amino acids. CDR1 and CDR2 from the germline V gene are MNHEY and SVGAGI. V lost 4 bases, J lost 6 bases, and 21 bases lay in between. CDR3 nucleotide sequence: TGTGCCAGCAGTTTCTATAGGGGCGCGGATAAAAATGGCTACACCTTC. It is translated as CASSFYRGADKNGYTF.

The gene calls are TRBV4-1 and TRBJ2-2; D unresolved. CDR3 size: 16 residues. CDR1 is MGHRA and CDR2 is YSYEKL in the germline V gene. V lost 0 bases to trimming and J lost 6 bases, with 14 bases between them. CDR3 sequence: CASSQDRSRDAGELFF. In DNA, the CDR3 is TGCGCCAGCAGCCAAGATAGGAGCCGAGACGCCGGGGAGCTGTTTTTT.

The chain couples TRBV4-2 to TRBJ2-1; weak D call: TRBD1 (6 bases). This CDR3 spans 15 amino acids. Trimming shortened V by 7 bases and J by 2 bases, and 15 bases separated the two germline ends. CDR1 is LGHNA, CDR2 YNFKEQ, per germline. The CDR3 sequence: CASTPTGYTYNEQFF. DNA for the CDR3: TGTGCCAGCACCCCGACAGGCTATACCTACAATGAGCAGTTCTTC.

The count of this clone is one. V is TRBV27 and J is TRBJ2-2; D is unclear. Per the germline V gene, CDR1 is MNHEY and CDR2 is SMNVEV (reference sequence). The CDR3 length is 18 residues. Trimming pared 5 bases from V and 3 bases from J, leaving 22 bases between. This chain's CDR3 is CASSEVALGDVDTGELFF. The CDR3 DNA reads as TGTGCCAGCAGTGAGGTGGCTTTAGGAGACGTCGACACCGGGGAGCTGTTTTTT.

This chain uses TRBV4-3 with TRBJ2-7, with 11 bases lining up with TRBD2. Germline V gives CDR1 LGHNA, CDR2 YSLEER. CDR3 size: 16 residues. After removal of 0 bases from V and 3 bases from J, the junction contained 4 bases not matched to a gene. CDR3 sequence (DNA): TGCGCCAGCAGCCAAGAGGCGGGGACTAGCGGCTACGAGCAGTACTTC. It specifies CASSQEAGTSGYEQYF.

The chain has TRBV13 and TRBJ2-1, with D maybe TRBD2 (6 bases). This CDR3 comprises 15 residues. V dropped 4 bases and J dropped 0 bases, with 10 bases sitting between them. Germline loops: CDR1 PRHDT, CDR2 FYEKMQ (reference sequence). CDR3 in DNA: TGTGCCAGCAGCTGGACCGGGAGCTCCTACAATGAGCAGTTCTTC. It encodes CASSWTGSSYNEQFF.